This T cell receptor beta chain stems from a study of Graves' ophthalmopathy and Graves' hyperthyroidism. Whole-study results and caveats: Both an approximately 70% sensitivity and an approximately 74% specificity characterized the model's predictions of ophthalmopathy progression.

The authors amplified TCR beta CDR3 regions, and they did so from RNA transcripts for repertoire sequencing. HTBI-primed first-round RT-PCR preceded second-round multiplex PCR. TCRdb reprocessed the multiplex PCR reads via MiXCR and lists one record per CDR3 protein. The table has about 1.1 million distinct CDR3 sequences, 35% to 40% seen once. After removal of 6 bases from V and 6 bases from J, the junction contained 5 bases not matched to a gene. The CDR3 is made up of 13 amino acids. This clonotype was observed many times. The antigen is not known. Physicians reached a diagnosis by relying on clinical symptoms, serum thyroxine, TRAb, thyroid ultrasound and orbital computed tomography.

The chain uses TRBV12-3 or TRBV12-4 and TRBJ1-2; 9 nucleotides agree with TRBD1. The sequence was obtained from an adult man with Graves' hyperthyroidism. Sequencing was carried out using peripheral blood or thyroid tissue (not recorded which). The CDR3 region is CASRNTGGDGYTF. In DNA, the CDR3 is TGTGCCAGCAGAAATACAGGGGGCGATGGCTACACCTTC.